These 5 T cell receptor beta chains share one sample of origin, sequenced in a study of technical replicates of blood from a few donors. TCRdb's copy holds only in-frame clones and misses some; the assay was immunoSEQ multiplex PCR. The sample yields tens of thousands of clones, around 94% seen once. The sample was T cells isolated from PBMCs. All receptors come from a human donor in good health.

The rearrangement uses TRBV5-6 and TRBJ1-2; a weak D match, TRBD1 (5 bases). CDR1 and CDR2 (germline): SGHDT, YYEEEE. The CDR3 contains 14 residues. V was pared by 0 bases and J by 2 bases, with 8 bases between. For the CDR3, the DNA is TGTGCCAGCAGCTTGGTAGGGGAAAACTATGGCTACACCTTC. Amino acid sequence: CASSLVGENYGYTF.

Only a few counts were recorded for this clone. The rearrangement joins TRBV11-1 to TRBJ2-7; D is undetermined. The V end lost 6 bases, the J end lost 4 bases, and 19 bases lay between the germline ends. The CDR3 covers 15 residues. Germline assignment: CDR1 SGHAT and CDR2 FQDESV (reference sequence). The CDR3 coding sequence is TGTGCCAGCAGACCGGCAGACGGGTTGGAGTACGAGCAGTACTTC. It specifies CASRPADGLEYEQYF. Based on the CDR3 plus reference TRBV11-1 and TRBJ2-7, the full variable domain is EAEVAQSPRYKITEKSQAVAFWCDPISGHATLYWYRQILGQGPELLVQFQDESVVDDSQLPKDRFSAERLKGVDSTLKIQPAELGDSAMYLCASRPADGLEYEQYFGPGTRLTVT.

This clone was seen once. The chain has TRBV30 and TRBJ2-5; D gene uncertain. The CDR3 is made up of 12 amino acids. V lost 5 bases to trimming and J lost 1 base, with 8 bases between them. Germline CDR1 and CDR2: GTSNPN and SVGIG (reference sequence). The CDR3 loop is CAWAQSQETQYF. The CDR3 DNA reads TGTGCCTGGGCACAGTCCCAAGAGACCCAGTACTTC.

The chain joins TRBV11-2 to TRBJ2-3, with 9 bases identical to TRBD2. The CDR3 totals 15 residues. Germline V CDR1 and CDR2: SGHAT, FQNNGV. V lost 3 bases and J lost 0; bases outside the gene matches: 1. CDR3: CASSFSGSSTDTQYF. CDR3 in DNA: TGTGCCAGCAGCTTTAGCGGGAGTAGCACAGATACGCAGTATTTT.

The rearrangement links TRBV11-1 to TRBJ2-1, with 7 bases lining up with TRBD1. This CDR3 is built from 15 residues. Germline CDR1 reads SGHAT; CDR2 reads FQDESV (reference sequence). The V gene end was trimmed by 1 base and the J gene end by 6 bases; junction bases not matched to a gene: 6. In DNA form, the CDR3 reads TGTGCCAGCAGCTTAGGGGACAGCCCAATCAATGAGCAGTTCTTC. Amino acids: CASSLGDSPINEQFF.